This T cell receptor beta chain was captured in a study of T cell responses to AZD1222 COVID-19 vaccine. Findings and limits, study-wide: Reports say nearly half of spike-specific TCRs go after unmutated variant regions. Donors were largely white British and mainly female; clonal diversity was possibly underestimated. The span of vaccine-associated CD4 TCRs extended across spike, with dominance at 160-218 and 743-854. Spike-specific TCRs gained breadth and depth after people received two AZD1222 doses.

The CDR3 length is 14 residues. V was cut by 2 bases and J by 10 bases, with 14 bases left in between. The germline V gene encodes CDR1 MNHNS and CDR2 SASEGT. This clone occurred a few times. Its matching antigen is unknown. Produced via immunoSEQ multiplex PCR; TCRdb's table is partial and in-frame only. The top ten hold about 10% of the sample, which has about 80,000 clones, over 75% seen once. This material consisted of peripheral blood, taken 28 days after the second AZD1222 dose. The V gene is TRBV6-1, the J gene TRBJ1-4; TRBD1 might be the D (6 bases). This clonotype was sampled from an adult who received the AZD1222 COVID-19 vaccine. The DNA of the CDR3 is TGTGCCAGCAGTGAACAGGGGCAATCGGCAAAACTGTTTTTT. Protein sequence: CASSEQGQSAKLFF.